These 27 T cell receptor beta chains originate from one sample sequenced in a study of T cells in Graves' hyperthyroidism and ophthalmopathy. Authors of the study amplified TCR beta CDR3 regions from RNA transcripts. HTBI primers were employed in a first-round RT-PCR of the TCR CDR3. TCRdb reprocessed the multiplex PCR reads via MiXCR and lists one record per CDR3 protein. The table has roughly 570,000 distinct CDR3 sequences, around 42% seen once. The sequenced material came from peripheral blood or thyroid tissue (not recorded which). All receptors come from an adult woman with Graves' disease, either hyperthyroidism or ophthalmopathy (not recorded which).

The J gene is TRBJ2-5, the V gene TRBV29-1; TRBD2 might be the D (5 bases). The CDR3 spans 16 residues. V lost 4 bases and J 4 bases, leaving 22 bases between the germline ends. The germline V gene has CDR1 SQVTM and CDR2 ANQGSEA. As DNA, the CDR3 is TGCAGCGTTGCGTACCGAGGGTTCGCGTTTGGAGAGACCCAGTACTTC. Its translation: CSVAYRGFAFGETQYF.

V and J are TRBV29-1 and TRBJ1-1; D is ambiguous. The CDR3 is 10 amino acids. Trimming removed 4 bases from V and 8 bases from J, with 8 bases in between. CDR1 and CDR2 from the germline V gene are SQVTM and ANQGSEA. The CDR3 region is CSVVLEEAFF. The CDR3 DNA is TGCAGCGTTGTGCTGGAAGAAGCTTTCTTT.

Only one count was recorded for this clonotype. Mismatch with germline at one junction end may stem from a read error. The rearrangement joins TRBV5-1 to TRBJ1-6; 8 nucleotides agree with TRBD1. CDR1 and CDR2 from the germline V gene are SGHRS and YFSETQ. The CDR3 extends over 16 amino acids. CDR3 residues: CASSLAGQDQGVPPHF. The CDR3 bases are TGCGCCAGCAGCTTAGCGGGACAGGACCAAGGCGTACCCCCCCACTTT.

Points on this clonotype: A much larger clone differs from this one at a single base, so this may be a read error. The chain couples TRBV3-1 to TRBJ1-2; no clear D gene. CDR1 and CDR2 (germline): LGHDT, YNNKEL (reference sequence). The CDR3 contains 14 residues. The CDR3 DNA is TGTGGCAGCAGCCAATATAAGGGTGCATATGGCTACACCTTC. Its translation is CGSSQYKGAYGYTF.

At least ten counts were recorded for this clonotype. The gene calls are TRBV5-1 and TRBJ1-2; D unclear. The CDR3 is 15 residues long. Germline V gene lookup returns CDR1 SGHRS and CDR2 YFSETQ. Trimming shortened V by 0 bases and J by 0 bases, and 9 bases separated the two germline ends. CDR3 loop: CASSLEVVANYGYTF. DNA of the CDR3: TGCGCCAGCAGCTTGGAAGTGGTCGCTAACTATGGCTACACCTTC.

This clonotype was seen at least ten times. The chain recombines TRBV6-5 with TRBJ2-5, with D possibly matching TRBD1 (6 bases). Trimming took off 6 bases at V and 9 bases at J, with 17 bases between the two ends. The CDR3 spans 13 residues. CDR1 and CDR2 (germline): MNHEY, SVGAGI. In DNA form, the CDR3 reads TGTGCCAGCAGGGGACACGATTTGGCGGCCCAGTACTTC. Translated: CASRGHDLAAQYF.

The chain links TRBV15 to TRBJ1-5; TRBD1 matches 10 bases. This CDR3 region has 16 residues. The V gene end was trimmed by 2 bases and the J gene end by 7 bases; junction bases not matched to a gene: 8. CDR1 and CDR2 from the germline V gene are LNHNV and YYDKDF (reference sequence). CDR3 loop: CATSRKGTGDGQPQHF. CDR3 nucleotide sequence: TGTGCCACCAGCAGAAAAGGGACAGGGGATGGGCAGCCCCAGCATTTT.

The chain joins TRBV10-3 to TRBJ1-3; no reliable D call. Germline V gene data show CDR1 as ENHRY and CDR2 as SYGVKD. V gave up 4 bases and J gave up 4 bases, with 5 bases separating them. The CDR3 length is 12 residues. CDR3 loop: CAISGQGNTIYF. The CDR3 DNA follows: TGTGCCATCAGTGGCCAGGGAAACACCATATATTTT.

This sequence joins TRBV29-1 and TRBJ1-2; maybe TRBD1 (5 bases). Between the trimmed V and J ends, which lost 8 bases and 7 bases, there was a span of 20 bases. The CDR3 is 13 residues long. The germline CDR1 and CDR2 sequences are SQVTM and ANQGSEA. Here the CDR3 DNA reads TGCAGCTTAGGCCCCCCAGGGTCGGGTGGCTACACCTTC. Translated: CSLGPPGSGGYTF.

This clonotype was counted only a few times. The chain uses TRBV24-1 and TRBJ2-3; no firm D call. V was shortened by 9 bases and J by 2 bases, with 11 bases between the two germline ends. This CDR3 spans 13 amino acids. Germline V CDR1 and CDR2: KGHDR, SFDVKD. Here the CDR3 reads CATQTRFTDTQYF. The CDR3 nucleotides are TGTGCCACCCAGACTCGCTTCACAGATACGCAGTATTTT.

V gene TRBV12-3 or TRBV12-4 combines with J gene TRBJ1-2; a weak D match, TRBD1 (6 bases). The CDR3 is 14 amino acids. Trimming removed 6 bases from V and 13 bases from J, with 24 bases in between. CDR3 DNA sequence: TGTGCCAGCAGCCAAGGGGGGCCCGCGGGACCCTCCACCTTC. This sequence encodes CASSQGGPAGPSTF.

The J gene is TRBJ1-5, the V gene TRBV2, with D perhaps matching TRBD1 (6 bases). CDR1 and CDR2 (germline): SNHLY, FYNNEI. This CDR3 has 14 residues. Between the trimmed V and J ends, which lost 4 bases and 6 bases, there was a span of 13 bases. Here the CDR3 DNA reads TGTGCCAGCAGTGGCGCAGGGGTCGGTCAGCCCCAGCATTTT. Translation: CASSGAGVGQPQHF.

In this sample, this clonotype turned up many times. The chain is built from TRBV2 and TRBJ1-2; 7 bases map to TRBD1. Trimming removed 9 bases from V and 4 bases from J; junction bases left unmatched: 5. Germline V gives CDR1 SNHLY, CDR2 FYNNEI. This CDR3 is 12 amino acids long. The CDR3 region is CASYRGSYGYTF. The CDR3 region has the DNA TGTGCCAGTTACAGGGGAAGCTATGGCTACACCTTC.

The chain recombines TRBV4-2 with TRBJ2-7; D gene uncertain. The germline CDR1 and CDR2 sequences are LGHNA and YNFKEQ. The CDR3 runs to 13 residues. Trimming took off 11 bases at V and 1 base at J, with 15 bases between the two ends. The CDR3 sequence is CAWGTEQSYEQYF. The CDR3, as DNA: TGTGCCTGGGGAACAGAGCAGTCCTACGAGCAGTACTTC.

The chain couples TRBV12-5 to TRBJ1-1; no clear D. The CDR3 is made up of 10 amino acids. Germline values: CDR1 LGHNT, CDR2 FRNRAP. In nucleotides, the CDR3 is TGTGCCAGCAGGCAGGATGAAGCTTTCTTT. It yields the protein CASRQDEAFF.

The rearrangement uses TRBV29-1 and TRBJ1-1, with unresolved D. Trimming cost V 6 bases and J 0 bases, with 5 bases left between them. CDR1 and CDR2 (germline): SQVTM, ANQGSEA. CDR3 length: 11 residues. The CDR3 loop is CSVIMNTEAFF. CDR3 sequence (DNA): TGCAGCGTGATCATGAACACTGAAGCTTTCTTT.

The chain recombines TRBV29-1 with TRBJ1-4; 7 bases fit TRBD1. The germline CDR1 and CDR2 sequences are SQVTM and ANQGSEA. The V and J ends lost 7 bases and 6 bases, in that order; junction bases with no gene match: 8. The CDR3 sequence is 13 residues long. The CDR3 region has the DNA TGCAGCGGCTGGGACAGCTCACATGAAAAACTGTTTTTT. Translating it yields CSGWDSSHEKLFF.

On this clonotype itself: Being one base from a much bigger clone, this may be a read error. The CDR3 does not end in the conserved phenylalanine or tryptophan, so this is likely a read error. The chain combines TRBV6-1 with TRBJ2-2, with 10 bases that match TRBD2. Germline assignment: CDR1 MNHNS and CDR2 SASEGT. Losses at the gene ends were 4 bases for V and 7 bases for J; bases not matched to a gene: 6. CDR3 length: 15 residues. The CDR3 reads CASSGSSGSSGELFS. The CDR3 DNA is TGTGCCAGCAGTGGGTCTAGCGGGAGCAGCGGGGAGCTGTTTTCT.

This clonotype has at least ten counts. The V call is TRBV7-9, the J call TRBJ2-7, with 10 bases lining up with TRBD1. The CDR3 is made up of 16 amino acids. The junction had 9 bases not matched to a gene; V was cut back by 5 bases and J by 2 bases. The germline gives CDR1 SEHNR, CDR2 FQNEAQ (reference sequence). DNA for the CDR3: TGTGCCAGCAGCGCTTTGACCGGGACAGGGGCCTACGAGCAGTACTTC. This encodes CASSALTGTGAYEQYF.

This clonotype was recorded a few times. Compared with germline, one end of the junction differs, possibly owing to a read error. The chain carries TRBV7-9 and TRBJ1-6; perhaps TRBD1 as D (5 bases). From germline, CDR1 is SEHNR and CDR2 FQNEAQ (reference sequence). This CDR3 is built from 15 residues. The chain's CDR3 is CASSQEWQGDSPLHF. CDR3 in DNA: TGCGCCAGCAGCCAAGAGTGGCAGGGAGATTCACCCCTCCACTTT.

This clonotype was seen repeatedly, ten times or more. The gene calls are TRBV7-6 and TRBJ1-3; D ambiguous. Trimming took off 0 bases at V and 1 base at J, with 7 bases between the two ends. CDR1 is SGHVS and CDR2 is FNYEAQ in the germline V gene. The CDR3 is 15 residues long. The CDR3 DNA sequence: TGTGCCAGCAGCTTAGCCAGCCGATCTGGAAACACCATATATTTT. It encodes CASSLASRSGNTIYF.

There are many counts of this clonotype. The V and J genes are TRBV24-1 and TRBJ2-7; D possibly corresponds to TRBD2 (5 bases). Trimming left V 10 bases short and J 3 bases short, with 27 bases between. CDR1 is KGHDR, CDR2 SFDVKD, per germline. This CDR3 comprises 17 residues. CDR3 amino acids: CATNNRRTSPSFYEQYF. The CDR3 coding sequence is TGTGCCACTAATAACCGCCGGACTTCTCCTTCTTTCTACGAGCAGTACTTC.

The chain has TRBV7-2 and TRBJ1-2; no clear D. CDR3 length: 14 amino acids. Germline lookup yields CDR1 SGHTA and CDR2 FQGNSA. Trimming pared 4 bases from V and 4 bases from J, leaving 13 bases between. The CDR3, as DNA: TGTGCCAGCAGCTCACGGACCCTGGGCTATGGCTACACCTTC. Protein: CASSSRTLGYGYTF.

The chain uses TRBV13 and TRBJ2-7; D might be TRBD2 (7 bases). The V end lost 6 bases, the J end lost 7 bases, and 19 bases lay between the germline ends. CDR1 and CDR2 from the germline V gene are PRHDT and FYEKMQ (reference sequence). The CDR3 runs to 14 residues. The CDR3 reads CASRKTRGGVEQYF. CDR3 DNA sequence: TGTGCCAGCAGAAAGACAAGGGGGGGAGTGGAGCAGTACTTC.

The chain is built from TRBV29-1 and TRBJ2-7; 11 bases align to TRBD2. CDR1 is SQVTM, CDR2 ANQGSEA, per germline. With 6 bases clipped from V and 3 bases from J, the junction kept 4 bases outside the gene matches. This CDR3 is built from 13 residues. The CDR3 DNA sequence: TGCAGCGTAGTTGGGACTAGCGGCTACGAGCAGTACTTC. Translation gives CSVVGTSGYEQYF.

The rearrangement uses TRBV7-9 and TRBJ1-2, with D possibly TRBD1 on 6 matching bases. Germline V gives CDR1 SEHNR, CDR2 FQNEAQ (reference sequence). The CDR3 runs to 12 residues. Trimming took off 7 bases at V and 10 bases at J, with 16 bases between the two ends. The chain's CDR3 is CASTAGRGAYTF. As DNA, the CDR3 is TGTGCCAGCACTGCCGGGAGGGGGGCCTACACCTTC.

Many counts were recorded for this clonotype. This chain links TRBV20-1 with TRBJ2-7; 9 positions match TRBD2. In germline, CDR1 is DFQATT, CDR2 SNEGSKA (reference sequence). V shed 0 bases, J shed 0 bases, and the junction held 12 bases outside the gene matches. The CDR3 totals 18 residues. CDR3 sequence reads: CSARDWSSGSRSSYEQYF. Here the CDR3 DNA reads TGCAGTGCTAGAGATTGGAGTAGCGGGAGTCGGAGCTCCTACGAGCAGTACTTC.